These T cell receptor beta chains were read from a single sample in a study of cytomegalovirus exposure and HLA in healthy donors. Repertoires were generated with immunoSEQ multiplex PCR, while TCRdb's copy carries only in-frame clones and drops some. The sample lists about 97,000 clones; about 80% were seen once. Sequenced material: PBMCs. The receptors stem from a male donor in good health and CMV-seropositive. The CDR3 runs from the conserved cysteine through the conserved F or W. The order of the fields is J gene, D gene, CDR3 length, clone size, V gene, CDR3 protein, CDR3 DNA. A D gene is named only where the DNA matches it firmly. Clone size is given for some rows only: seen once, a few or many times, or a class if the clone is expanded.

>TRBJ1-1|TRBD1|15|NA|TRBV7-2
CASSFTRDRGTEAFF
TGTGCCAGCAGCTTTACCCGGGACAGGGGCACTGAAGCTTTCTTT
>TRBJ2-6|TRBD1|19|once|TRBV2
CASSERVTGGHTGANVLTF
TGTGCCAGCAGTGAAAGAGTGACAGGGGGACATACTGGGGCCAACGTCCTGACTTTC
>TRBJ2-3|TRBD1|16|NA|TRBV7-9
CASSFIGTGLTDTQYF
TGTGCCAGCAGCTTCATAGGGACAGGACTCACAGATACGCAGTATTTT
>TRBJ1-5|NA|15|NA|TRBV30
CAWSIGGEGNQPQHF
TGTGCCTGGAGTATAGGGGGTGAGGGCAATCAGCCCCAGCATTTT
>TRBJ1-6|NA|15|NA|TRBV6-5
CASSRTPQGNSPLHF
TGTGCCAGCAGCCGAACGCCCCAGGGGAACTCACCCCTCCACTTT
>TRBJ2-5|TRBD1|17|NA|TRBV4-2
CASSQEWGQGIQETQYF
TGTGCCAGCAGCCAAGAATGGGGACAGGGGATCCAAGAGACCCAGTACTTC
>TRBJ2-1|NA|15|NA|TRBV7-9
CASSTRVGGSNEQFF
TGTGCCAGCAGCACCCGTGTAGGTGGGAGCAATGAGCAGTTCTTC
>TRBJ2-7|TRBD2|15|NA|TRBV6-5
CASSFRTSGAGEQYF
TGTGCCAGCAGTTTTCGGACTAGCGGGGCGGGAGAGCAGTACTTC
>TRBJ2-7|NA|14|NA|TRBV6-5
CASSYSNRDYEQYF
TGTGCCAGCAGTTACTCTAACAGAGATTACGAGCAGTACTTC
>TRBJ1-2|NA|14|NA|TRBV28
CASWGGGMIDGYTF
TGTGCCAGCTGGGGGGGCGGTATGATTGATGGCTACACCTTC
>TRBJ2-7|NA|12|NA|TRBV2
CASGASSYEQYF
TGTGCCAGCGGGGCTAGCTCCTACGAGCAGTACTTC
>TRBJ1-5|TRBD1|16|NA|TRBV28
CASSPSDRGLYQPQHF
TGTGCCAGCAGTCCCTCGGACAGGGGGCTTTATCAGCCCCAGCATTTT
>TRBJ1-5|NA|14|few|TRBV4-2
CASSQPTGNQPQHF
TGTGCCAGCAGCCAACCTACAGGGAATCAGCCCCAGCATTTT
>TRBJ2-2|NA|16|NA|TRBV5-6
CASSLGLEAGAGELFF
TGTGCCAGCAGCTTGGGACTAGAGGCGGGTGCCGGGGAGCTGTTTTTT
>TRBJ1-5|TRBD1|14|NA|TRBV19
CAISDRGGGQPQHF
TGTGCCATCTCGGACAGGGGGGGAGGACAGCCCCAGCATTTT
>TRBJ2-3|NA|14|NA|TRBV7-2
CASSWDSPTDTQYF
TGTGCCAGCAGCTGGGACTCACCCACAGATACGCAGTATTTT
>TRBJ1-2|TRBD1|11|NA|TRBV2
CASRDREGYTF
TGTGCCAGCAGGGACAGGGAAGGCTACACCTTC
>TRBJ2-5|TRBD1|12|NA|TRBV10-1
CASGWDSETQYF
TGCGCCAGCGGTTGGGACAGTGAGACCCAGTACTTC
>TRBJ1-5|NA|15|NA|TRBV7-8
CASSFEANSNQPQHF
TGTGCCAGCAGCTTTGAGGCAAATAGCAATCAGCCCCAGCATTTT
>TRBJ2-1|TRBD2|15|NA|TRBV5-4
CASSRGGSSYNEQFF
TGTGCCAGCAGCCGCGGGGGGAGCTCCTACAATGAGCAGTTCTTC
>TRBJ1-2|TRBD1|15|NA|TRBV5-1
CASSPDGTGGYGYTF
TGCGCCAGCAGCCCTGACGGGACAGGGGGCTATGGCTACACCTTC
>TRBJ1-2|NA|13|NA|TRBV29-1
CSVEGGGNYGSTF
TGCAGCGTTGAAGGTGGGGGGAACTATGGCTCCACCTTC
>TRBJ1-1|TRBD1|13|few|TRBV5-4
CASSGQGSPEAFF
TGTGCCAGCAGCGGACAGGGGAGCCCTGAAGCTTTCTTT
>TRBJ1-1|TRBD1|15|NA|TRBV7-6
CASSLKPGGGTEAFF
TGTGCCAGCAGCTTAAAGCCAGGGGGAGGCACTGAAGCTTTCTTT
>TRBJ2-7|NA|16|once|TRBV4-3
CASSQDRGRRDYEQYF
TGCGCCAGCAGCCAAGATAGGGGCAGGCGCGACTACGAGCAGTACTTC
>TRBJ1-2|TRBD1|15|NA|TRBV29-1
CSVARTGDFNYGYTF
TGCAGCGTTGCAAGGACAGGCGATTTTAACTATGGCTACACCTTC
>TRBJ1-2|TRBD1|14|few|TRBV6-6
CASTGQARDYGYTF
TGTGCCAGCACCGGACAGGCGAGGGACTATGGCTACACCTTC
>TRBJ1-5|TRBD1|15|NA|TRBV30
CAWSGRGASNQPQHF
TGTGCCTGGAGTGGCAGGGGGGCGAGCAATCAGCCCCAGCATTTT
>TRBJ1-1|TRBD1|17|NA|TRBV5-1
CASSLWDRASMNTEAFF
TGCGCCAGCAGCTTGTGGGACAGGGCTTCCATGAACACTGAAGCTTTCTTT
>TRBJ2-3|NA|14|NA|TRBV4-2
CASSQEPTPDTQYF
TGTGCCAGCAGCCAAGAACCTACTCCGGATACGCAGTATTTT
>TRBJ1-6|NA|16|once|TRBV5-6
CASSLGGSSYNSPLHF
TGTGCCAGCAGCTTGGGAGGGAGCTCCTATAATTCACCCCTCCACTTT
>TRBJ2-7|TRBD1|17|NA|TRBV5-6
CASSLALGQGSSYEQYF
TGTGCCAGCAGCTTGGCCTTAGGACAGGGAAGCTCCTACGAGCAGTACTTC
>TRBJ2-7|TRBD1|13|few|TRBV7-9
CASSDRGPYEQYF
TGTGCCAGCAGCGACAGGGGACCCTACGAGCAGTACTTC
>TRBJ1-2|TRBD1|14|NA|TRBV2
CASSTGQGNYGYTF
TGTGCCAGCAGCACCGGACAGGGAAACTATGGCTACACCTTC
>TRBJ1-2|NA|12|few|TRBV5-6
CASSRGTLGYTF
TGTGCCAGCAGTCGGGGAACTCTCGGCTACACCTTC
>TRBJ1-1|NA|15|once|TRBV5-1
CASSPALGMNTEAFF
TGCGCCAGCAGCCCGGCCCTCGGGATGAACACTGAAGCTTTCTTT
>TRBJ2-7|NA|12|NA|TRBV6-5
CASSYRRGEQYF
TGTGCCAGCAGTTACCGGAGGGGCGAGCAGTACTTC
>TRBJ1-2|TRBD1|15|NA|TRBV7-2
CASSARTGLDYGYTF
TGTGCCAGCAGCGCAAGGACAGGGTTGGACTATGGCTACACCTTC
>TRBJ1-2|TRBD1|12|NA|TRBV10-3
CATRDSFYGYTF
TGTGCCACCCGGGACAGCTTCTATGGCTACACCTTC
>TRBJ2-1|TRBD2|19|NA|TRBV7-3
CASSLIGVAGGPLGNEQFF
TGTGCCAGCAGCTTAATAGGAGTAGCGGGGGGGCCTTTAGGCAATGAGCAGTTCTTC
>TRBJ1-1|NA|13|NA|TRBV19
CASSPTGYTEAFF
TGTGCCAGTAGCCCCACAGGGTACACTGAAGCTTTCTTT